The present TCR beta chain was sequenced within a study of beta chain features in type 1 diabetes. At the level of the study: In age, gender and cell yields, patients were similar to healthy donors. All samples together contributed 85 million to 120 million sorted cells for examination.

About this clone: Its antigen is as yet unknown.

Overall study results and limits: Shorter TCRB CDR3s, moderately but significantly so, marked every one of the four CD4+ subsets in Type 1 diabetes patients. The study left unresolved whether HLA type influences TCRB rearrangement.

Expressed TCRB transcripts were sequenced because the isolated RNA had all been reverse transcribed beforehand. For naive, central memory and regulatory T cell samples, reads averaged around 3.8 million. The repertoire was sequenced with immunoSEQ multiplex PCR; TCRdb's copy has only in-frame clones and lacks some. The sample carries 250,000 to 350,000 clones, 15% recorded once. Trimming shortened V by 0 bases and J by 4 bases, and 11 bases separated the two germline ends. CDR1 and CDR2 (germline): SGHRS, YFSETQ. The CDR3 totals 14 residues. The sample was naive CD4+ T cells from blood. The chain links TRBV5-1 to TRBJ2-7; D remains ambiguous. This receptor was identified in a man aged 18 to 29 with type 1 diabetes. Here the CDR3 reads CASSLVISQYEQYF. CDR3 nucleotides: TGCGCCAGCAGCTTGGTAATTTCACAGTACGAGCAGTACTTC.